Sequencing of this TCR beta chain was carried out in a study of blood T cell repertoires in COVID-19. The data were produced by immunoSEQ multiplex PCR, yet TCRdb's version contains in-frame clones alone and is incomplete. The table lists under 350,000 clones, 83% of them singletons. The CDR3 length is 17 residues. Trimming took 3 bases from V and 0 from J; bases not matched to a gene: 4. Germline-derived CDR1 and CDR2 are SGDLS and YYNGEE. The table lists this clone with a count of one. Source material: peripheral blood. This sequence was found in a woman in her forties or fifties who had recovered from COVID-19. The J gene is TRBJ2-4, the V gene TRBV9; 12 nucleotides match TRBD2. CDR3 sequence (DNA): TGTGCCAGCAGCGAGAGACTAGCGGGAGAAGCCAAAAACATTCAGTACTTC. It translates to CASSERLAGEAKNIQYF.